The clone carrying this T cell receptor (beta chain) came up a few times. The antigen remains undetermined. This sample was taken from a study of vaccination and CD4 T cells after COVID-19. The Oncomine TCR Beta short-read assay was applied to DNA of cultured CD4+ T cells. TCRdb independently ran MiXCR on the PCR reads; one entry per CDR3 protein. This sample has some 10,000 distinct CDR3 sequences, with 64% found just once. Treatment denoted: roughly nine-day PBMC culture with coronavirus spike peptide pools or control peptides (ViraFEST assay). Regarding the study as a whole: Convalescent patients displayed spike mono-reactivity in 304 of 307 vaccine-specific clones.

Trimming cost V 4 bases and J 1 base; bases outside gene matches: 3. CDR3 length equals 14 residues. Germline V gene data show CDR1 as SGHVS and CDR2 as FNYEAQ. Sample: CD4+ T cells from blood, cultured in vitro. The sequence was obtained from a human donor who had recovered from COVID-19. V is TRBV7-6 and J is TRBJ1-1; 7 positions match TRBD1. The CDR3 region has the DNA TGTGCCAGCAGCTACAGGGGAGGGAACACTGAAGCTTTCTTT. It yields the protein CASSYRGGNTEAFF.